This T cell receptor beta chain was found in a study of blood T cell repertoires in COVID-19. On the study more broadly: The samples span acute and convalescent COVID-19 from the United States, Italy and Spain.

This CDR3 spans 14 amino acids. The V gene lost 0 bases and the J gene lost 1 base, with 4 bases spanning the gap. CDR1 SGHRS and CDR2 YFSETQ come from the germline V gene. Authors' data handling: How many nucleated cells were present was estimated from reference gene primer amplification. The table came from immunoSEQ multiplex PCR; TCRdb's copy has only in-frame clones and leaves some out. The V and J calls and clone size are taken from that table; D and trimming were inferred from the DNA. The sample shows roughly 250,000 clones, 80% to 95% of them seen only once. V is TRBV5-1 and J is TRBJ2-2; D is unresolved. Sequencing was done on a sample of peripheral blood. The clonotype was recovered from a man younger than 40 with COVID-19, enrolled during active disease. CDR3: CASSLGQNTGELFF. In DNA form, the CDR3 reads TGCGCCAGCAGCTTGGGGCAGAACACCGGGGAGCTGTTTTTT.